This T cell receptor (beta chain) was retrieved from a study of Tregs in tolerant kidney transplant recipients. Overall study context: Recipient cells were told from donor cells by antibody staining. Study results and caveats: The small number of patients limits these findings pending further validation. This study did not directly address biological reproducibility.

The CDR3 extends over 14 amino acids. The trim removed 5 bases at V and 2 bases at J, leaving 5 bases unmatched. CDR1 and CDR2 from the germline V gene are KGHSH and LQKENI. The table came from immunoSEQ multiplex PCR; TCRdb's copy has only in-frame clones and leaves some out. Among fewer than 20,000 clones, 61% were seen once, and the ten largest hold around 3.5%. Within the sample, this clone is medium-sized (0.01 to 0.1%). Its specificity is not known. This chain links TRBV18 with TRBJ2-5; 7 positions match TRBD1. The specimen sequenced was Tregs from blood cultured with allogeneic cells. This clonotype originated in a human donor in good health. CDR3 DNA sequence: TGTGCCAGCTCATCCCGGACAGGACAAGAGACCCAGTACTTC. This gives the protein CASSSRTGQETQYF.